This is a list of T cell receptor beta chains from one sample in a study of blood T cell repertoires in COVID-19. Here immunoSEQ multiplex PCR was the method, and the copy in TCRdb shows in-frame clones only, minus some. The sample records around 250,000 clones, about four fifths being singletons. Sequences were obtained from PBMCs or T cells enriched from blood (not recorded which). Every receptor here comes from a man in his fifties or sixties who had recovered from COVID-19. The CDR3 runs from the conserved cysteine through the conserved F or W. The D gene is left open where the match is weak. Size values are once, few and many counts, or a class for expanded clones, and some rows have none.

V gene: TRBV12-5; clone size: NA; D gene: TRBD1; J gene: TRBJ1-1; CDR3 protein: CASGSGQMNTEAFF; CDR3 DNA: TGTGCTAGTGGGTCGGGACAGATGAACACTGAAGCTTTCTTT
V gene: TRBV5-6; clone size: NA; D gene: TRBD2; J gene: TRBJ2-1; CDR3 protein: CASSSNRLSGGGSYNEQFF; CDR3 DNA: TGTGCCAGCAGCTCCAACAGACTTAGCGGGGGTGGCTCCTACAATGAGCAGTTCTTC
V gene: TRBV18; clone size: NA; D gene: TRBD1; J gene: TRBJ1-5; CDR3 protein: CASSAQGASNQPQHF; CDR3 DNA: TGTGCCAGCTCAGCACAGGGGGCTAGCAATCAGCCCCAGCATTTT
V gene: TRBV3-1/TRBV3-2; clone size: once; D gene: TRBD1; J gene: TRBJ1-2; CDR3 protein: CASRPSGQVNYGYTF; CDR3 DNA: TGTGCCAGCAGACCCTCGGGACAGGTTAACTATGGCTACACCTTC
V gene: TRBV5-4; clone size: NA; D gene: TRBD1; J gene: TRBJ1-3; CDR3 protein: CASSQQGRPGNTIYF; CDR3 DNA: TGTGCCAGCAGCCAACAGGGGCGGCCTGGAAACACCATATATTTT
V gene: TRBV9; clone size: NA; D gene: NA; J gene: TRBJ1-1; CDR3 protein: CTSSVETGNTEAFF; CDR3 DNA: TGTACCAGCAGCGTGGAGACAGGGAACACTGAAGCTTTCTTT
V gene: TRBV9; clone size: NA; D gene: TRBD2; J gene: TRBJ2-5; CDR3 protein: CASSPITSGGGETQYF; CDR3 DNA: TGTGCCAGCAGCCCCATAACTAGCGGGGGAGGAGAGACCCAGTACTTC
V gene: TRBV5-6; clone size: NA; D gene: TRBD2; J gene: TRBJ2-7; CDR3 protein: CASSLGFWGGLIYEQYF; CDR3 DNA: TGTGCCAGCAGCTTGGGGTTCTGGGGAGGGCTAATCTACGAGCAGTACTTC
V gene: TRBV5-1; clone size: NA; D gene: NA; J gene: TRBJ1-1; CDR3 protein: CASSWAGGANTEAFF; CDR3 DNA: TGCGCCAGCAGCTGGGCAGGCGGGGCGAACACTGAAGCTTTCTTT
V gene: TRBV3-1/TRBV3-2; clone size: NA; D gene: NA; J gene: TRBJ1-6; CDR3 protein: CASSHRDAYNSPLHF; CDR3 DNA: TGTGCCAGCAGCCACCGGGATGCCTATAATTCACCCCTCCACTTT
V gene: TRBV19; clone size: NA; D gene: TRBD1; J gene: TRBJ1-6; CDR3 protein: CASSTLGTVYNSPLHF; CDR3 DNA: TGTGCCAGTAGTACCCTCGGGACAGTTTATAATTCACCCCTCCACTTT
V gene: TRBV19; clone size: NA; D gene: NA; J gene: TRBJ1-4; CDR3 protein: CASSIWRDSNEKLFF; CDR3 DNA: TGTGCCAGTAGTATCTGGAGAGACTCTAATGAAAAACTGTTTTTT
V gene: TRBV27; clone size: NA; D gene: TRBD1; J gene: TRBJ2-1; CDR3 protein: CASSRPPPTGTSNEQFF; CDR3 DNA: TGTGCCAGCAGCCGACCTCCGCCGACAGGGACCTCCAATGAGCAGTTCTTC
V gene: TRBV18; clone size: NA; D gene: TRBD1; J gene: TRBJ1-1; CDR3 protein: CASSGQGLNTEAFF; CDR3 DNA: TGTGCCAGCTCAGGACAGGGCCTAAACACTGAAGCTTTCTTT
V gene: TRBV3-1/TRBV3-2; clone size: NA; D gene: NA; J gene: TRBJ2-3; CDR3 protein: CASSQAGRQRNTDTQYF; CDR3 DNA: TGTGCCAGCAGCCAAGCGGGGAGGCAAAGGAACACAGATACGCAGTATTTT
V gene: TRBV30; clone size: NA; D gene: TRBD1; J gene: TRBJ1-3; CDR3 protein: CAWSPGGTGSGNTIYF; CDR3 DNA: TGTGCCTGGAGTCCCGGGGGGACAGGGTCTGGAAACACCATATATTTT
V gene: TRBV28; clone size: NA; D gene: NA; J gene: TRBJ1-2; CDR3 protein: CASSNRASYGYTF; CDR3 DNA: TGTGCCAGCAGTAACAGGGCGTCCTATGGCTACACCTTC
V gene: TRBV4-2; clone size: once; D gene: NA; J gene: TRBJ1-3; CDR3 protein: CASSQEGGAGNTIYF; CDR3 DNA: TGTGCCAGCAGCCAAGAGGGAGGGGCTGGAAACACCATATATTTT
V gene: TRBV25-1; clone size: NA; D gene: TRBD2; J gene: TRBJ2-3; CDR3 protein: CASSRTSGNTDTQYF; CDR3 DNA: TGTGCCAGCAGTCGGACTAGCGGGAACACAGATACGCAGTATTTT
V gene: TRBV5-1; clone size: once; D gene: NA; J gene: TRBJ2-7; CDR3 protein: CASSLEQVSYEQYF; CDR3 DNA: TGCGCCAGCAGCTTGGAACAGGTATCCTACGAGCAGTACTTC
V gene: TRBV11-2; clone size: NA; D gene: TRBD2; J gene: TRBJ2-3; CDR3 protein: CASSPIREGPGDTQYF; CDR3 DNA: TGTGCCAGCAGCCCAATTAGGGAGGGGCCGGGAGATACGCAGTATTTT
V gene: TRBV18; clone size: NA; D gene: NA; J gene: TRBJ1-1; CDR3 protein: CASSPEGTEAFF; CDR3 DNA: TGTGCCAGCTCACCAGAGGGCACTGAAGCTTTCTTT
V gene: TRBV5-1; clone size: NA; D gene: TRBD2; J gene: TRBJ2-1; CDR3 protein: CASREVQGTSGSSYNEQFF; CDR3 DNA: TGCGCCAGCAGAGAGGTCCAGGGGACTAGCGGTAGCTCCTACAATGAGCAGTTCTTC
V gene: TRBV18; clone size: NA; D gene: TRBD1; J gene: TRBJ1-5; CDR3 protein: CASSPGTGGKSNQPQHF; CDR3 DNA: TGTGCCAGCTCCCCCGGGACAGGAGGTAAAAGCAATCAGCCCCAGCATTTT
V gene: TRBV6-6; clone size: NA; D gene: TRBD2; J gene: TRBJ2-1; CDR3 protein: CASSTLAGGNYNEQFF; CDR3 DNA: TGTGCCAGCAGTACCTTAGCGGGGGGGAACTACAATGAGCAGTTCTTC
V gene: TRBV5-1; clone size: NA; D gene: NA; J gene: TRBJ1-1; CDR3 protein: CASSLAGGAEAFF; CDR3 DNA: TGCGCCAGCAGCTTGGCCGGGGGAGCTGAAGCTTTCTTT
V gene: TRBV9; clone size: NA; D gene: TRBD1; J gene: TRBJ1-2; CDR3 protein: CASRRGGHYGYTF; CDR3 DNA: TGTGCCAGCAGGCGAGGGGGCCACTATGGCTACACCTTC
V gene: TRBV6-2/TRBV6-3; clone size: NA; D gene: NA; J gene: TRBJ2-4; CDR3 protein: CASSYLGEGRIDKNIQYF; CDR3 DNA: TGTGCCAGCAGTTATCTGGGAGAGGGCAGAATCGACAAAAACATTCAGTACTTC
V gene: TRBV6-4; clone size: NA; D gene: TRBD1; J gene: TRBJ2-2; CDR3 protein: CASGRQGATGELFF; CDR3 DNA: TGTGCCAGCGGTAGACAGGGTGCCACCGGGGAGCTGTTTTTT
V gene: TRBV5-1; clone size: NA; D gene: TRBD1; J gene: TRBJ1-2; CDR3 protein: CASSSGTGAGYTF; CDR3 DNA: TGCGCCAGCAGCTCCGGGACAGGGGCCGGCTACACCTTC
V gene: TRBV6-5; clone size: NA; D gene: NA; J gene: TRBJ2-7; CDR3 protein: CASSLLRGRDEQYF; CDR3 DNA: TGTGCCAGCAGCCTGCTCAGGGGAAGGGACGAGCAGTACTTC
V gene: TRBV6-2/TRBV6-3; clone size: NA; D gene: NA; J gene: TRBJ2-2; CDR3 protein: CASSKGRRTGELFF; CDR3 DNA: TGTGCCAGCAGCAAGGGGCGCCGGACCGGGGAGCTGTTTTTT
V gene: TRBV2; clone size: NA; D gene: NA; J gene: TRBJ2-2; CDR3 protein: CASKDGLVTGELFF; CDR3 DNA: TGTGCCAGCAAGGACGGACTCGTGACCGGGGAGCTGTTTTTT
V gene: TRBV30; clone size: NA; D gene: NA; J gene: TRBJ2-3; CDR3 protein: CAWIRTGGADTQYF; CDR3 DNA: TGTGCCTGGATAAGGACCGGAGGGGCAGATACGCAGTATTTT
V gene: TRBV5-1; clone size: NA; D gene: TRBD1; J gene: TRBJ2-7; CDR3 protein: CASSPGQDSYEQYF; CDR3 DNA: TGCGCCAGCAGCCCGGGACAGGACTCCTACGAGCAGTACTTC
V gene: TRBV3-1/TRBV3-2; clone size: few; D gene: TRBD2; J gene: TRBJ2-7; CDR3 protein: CASSLFRPGLAGDEQYF; CDR3 DNA: TGTGCCAGCAGCCTTTTTCGACCGGGACTAGCGGGAGACGAGCAGTACTTC
V gene: TRBV2; clone size: NA; D gene: TRBD2; J gene: TRBJ2-7; CDR3 protein: CAILAGEQYF; CDR3 DNA: TGTGCCATATTAGCGGGCGAGCAGTACTTC
V gene: TRBV18; clone size: NA; D gene: NA; J gene: TRBJ2-3; CDR3 protein: CASSLPTDTQYF; CDR3 DNA: TGTGCCAGCTCACTCCCTACAGATACGCAGTATTTT
V gene: TRBV18; clone size: NA; D gene: TRBD1; J gene: TRBJ1-2; CDR3 protein: CASSGTDSNGYTF; CDR3 DNA: TGTGCCAGCTCAGGGACAGATTCAAATGGCTACACCTTC
V gene: TRBV29-1; clone size: NA; D gene: TRBD1; J gene: TRBJ2-7; CDR3 protein: CSVGQVHEQYF; CDR3 DNA: TGCAGCGTGGGACAGGTACACGAGCAGTACTTC
V gene: TRBV7-2; clone size: NA; D gene: NA; J gene: TRBJ2-2; CDR3 protein: CASSLTESSTGELFF; CDR3 DNA: TGTGCCAGCAGCTTAACCGAATCCAGCACCGGGGAGCTGTTTTTT
V gene: TRBV24-1; clone size: NA; D gene: TRBD1; J gene: TRBJ2-1; CDR3 protein: CATSDLGTGADEQFF; CDR3 DNA: TGTGCCACCAGTGATTTGGGGACAGGGGCGGATGAGCAGTTCTTC
V gene: TRBV19; clone size: NA; D gene: TRBD2; J gene: TRBJ2-5; CDR3 protein: CASAVLGGKETQYF; CDR3 DNA: TGTGCCAGTGCCGTGCTGGGGGGGAAAGAGACCCAGTACTTC
V gene: TRBV12-5; clone size: NA; D gene: NA; J gene: TRBJ1-4; CDR3 protein: CASAIGAGDGKLFF; CDR3 DNA: TGTGCTAGTGCCATAGGGGCGGGGGATGGAAAACTGTTTTTT
V gene: TRBV14; clone size: NA; D gene: TRBD2; J gene: TRBJ2-3; CDR3 protein: CAGGLAGHTDTQYF; CDR3 DNA: TGTGCCGGGGGGCTAGCGGGGCACACAGATACGCAGTATTTT
V gene: TRBV5-6; clone size: NA; D gene: TRBD1; J gene: TRBJ1-2; CDR3 protein: CASSPGTGGGYGYTF; CDR3 DNA: TGTGCCAGCAGCCCAGGGACAGGGGGCGGCTATGGCTACACCTTC
V gene: TRBV7-9; clone size: NA; D gene: NA; J gene: TRBJ2-7; CDR3 protein: CASSERPYEQYF; CDR3 DNA: TGTGCCAGCTCAGAGAGGCCCTACGAGCAGTACTTC
V gene: TRBV5-1; clone size: NA; D gene: NA; J gene: TRBJ1-1; CDR3 protein: CASSGGLNTEAFF; CDR3 DNA: TGCGCCAGCAGCGGGGGCCTAAACACTGAAGCTTTCTTT
V gene: TRBV29-1; clone size: NA; D gene: NA; J gene: TRBJ1-5; CDR3 protein: CSVEADNQPQHF; CDR3 DNA: TGCAGCGTTGAGGCAGACAATCAGCCCCAGCATTTT
V gene: TRBV10-2; clone size: NA; D gene: NA; J gene: TRBJ1-2; CDR3 protein: CASSPNGEGYTF; CDR3 DNA: TGCGCCAGCAGTCCCAATGGAGAAGGCTACACCTTC
V gene: TRBV29-1; clone size: NA; D gene: NA; J gene: TRBJ2-3; CDR3 protein: CSELGSPNTDTQYF; CDR3 DNA: TGCAGCGAGCTAGGATCCCCTAACACAGATACGCAGTATTTT
V gene: TRBV5-1; clone size: NA; D gene: TRBD1; J gene: TRBJ1-2; CDR3 protein: CASSLGQALTYTF; CDR3 DNA: TGCGCCAGCAGCCTGGGACAGGCCCTTACCTACACCTTC
V gene: TRBV19; clone size: NA; D gene: TRBD1; J gene: TRBJ2-2; CDR3 protein: CASSMKGQGFNSGELFF; CDR3 DNA: TGTGCCAGTAGTATGAAGGGACAGGGGTTTAATTCCGGGGAGCTGTTTTTT
V gene: TRBV6-5; clone size: NA; D gene: NA; J gene: TRBJ2-5; CDR3 protein: CASSYRETQYF; CDR3 DNA: TGTGCCAGCAGTTACCGAGAGACCCAGTACTTC
V gene: TRBV7-9; clone size: NA; D gene: TRBD1; J gene: TRBJ2-1; CDR3 protein: CASSSNRGIGNEQFF; CDR3 DNA: TGTGCCAGCAGCTCCAACAGGGGAATTGGGAATGAGCAGTTCTTC
V gene: TRBV5-8; clone size: NA; D gene: TRBD2; J gene: TRBJ2-7; CDR3 protein: CASSLGEGEQYF; CDR3 DNA: TGTGCCAGCAGCTTAGGGGAGGGCGAGCAGTACTTC
V gene: TRBV11-2; clone size: NA; D gene: NA; J gene: TRBJ2-3; CDR3 protein: CASSPLLGLDTQYF; CDR3 DNA: TGTGCCAGCAGCCCACTACTAGGGTTAGATACGCAGTATTTT
V gene: TRBV24-1; clone size: NA; D gene: TRBD1; J gene: TRBJ2-7; CDR3 protein: CATSSSGGPYEQYF; CDR3 DNA: TGTGCCACCAGTAGCTCAGGGGGCCCCTACGAGCAGTACTTC
V gene: TRBV14; clone size: NA; D gene: NA; J gene: TRBJ2-3; CDR3 protein: CASSPPRGAVTDTQYF; CDR3 DNA: TGTGCCAGCAGCCCCCCCCGGGGAGCGGTCACAGATACGCAGTATTTT
V gene: TRBV5-1; clone size: NA; D gene: TRBD1; J gene: TRBJ2-3; CDR3 protein: CASSLEGQADTQYF; CDR3 DNA: TGCGCCAGCAGCTTGGAGGGACAGGCCGATACGCAGTATTTT